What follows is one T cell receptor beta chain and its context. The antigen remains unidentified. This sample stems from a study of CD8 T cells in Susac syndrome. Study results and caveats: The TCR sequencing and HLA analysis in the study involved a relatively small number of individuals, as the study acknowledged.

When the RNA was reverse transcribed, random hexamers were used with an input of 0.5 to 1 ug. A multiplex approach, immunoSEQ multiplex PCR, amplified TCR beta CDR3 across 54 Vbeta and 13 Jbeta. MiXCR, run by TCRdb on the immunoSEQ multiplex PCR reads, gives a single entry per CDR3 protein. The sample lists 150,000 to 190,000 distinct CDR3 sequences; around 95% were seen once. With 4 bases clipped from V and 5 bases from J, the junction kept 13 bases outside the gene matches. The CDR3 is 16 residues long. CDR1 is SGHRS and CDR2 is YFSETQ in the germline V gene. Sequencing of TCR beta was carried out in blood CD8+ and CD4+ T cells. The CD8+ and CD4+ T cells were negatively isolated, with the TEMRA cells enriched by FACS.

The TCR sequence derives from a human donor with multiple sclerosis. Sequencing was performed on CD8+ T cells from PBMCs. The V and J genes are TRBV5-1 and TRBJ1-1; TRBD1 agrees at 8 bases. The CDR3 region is CASSPEGQEDMTEAFF. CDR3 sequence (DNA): TGCGCCAGCAGCCCCGAGGGACAGGAGGATATGACTGAAGCTTTCTTT.